The rows below give T cell receptor beta chains drawn from one sample of a study of T cell responses to AZD1222 COVID-19 vaccine. Data came from immunoSEQ multiplex PCR; TCRdb stores just in-frame clones and leaves some out. The data hold some 120,000 clones, with around 87% observed a single time. Sequenced here: peripheral blood, sampled on day 0 of AZD1222 vaccination. The source is an adult in good health. The CDR3 runs from the conserved cysteine through the conserved F or W. Fields, in order: D gene, J gene, V gene, CDR3 protein. D genes are given only for firm matches.

d_gene: TRBD2; j_gene: TRBJ2-1; v_gene: TRBV10-2; CDR3aa: CASRGTSGGAGQFF
d_gene: NA; j_gene: TRBJ2-7; v_gene: TRBV7-6; CDR3aa: CASSPGRAGPYEQYF
d_gene: NA; j_gene: TRBJ2-3; v_gene: TRBV4-1; CDR3aa: CASSQVNRAGTDTQYF
d_gene: NA; j_gene: TRBJ1-2; v_gene: TRBV29-1; CDR3aa: CSVVGGDGYTF
d_gene: NA; j_gene: TRBJ1-2; v_gene: TRBV5-6; CDR3aa: CASSEEGRANYGYTF
d_gene: TRBD1; j_gene: TRBJ1-1; v_gene: TRBV27; CDR3aa: CASSRTGGSFKAFF
d_gene: NA; j_gene: TRBJ2-3; v_gene: TRBV7-9; CDR3aa: CASSYSTTTDTQYF
d_gene: TRBD2; j_gene: TRBJ2-7; v_gene: TRBV5-1; CDR3aa: CASSLGSGAYEQYF
d_gene: TRBD1; j_gene: TRBJ2-1; v_gene: TRBV19; CDR3aa: CASSPRDSLGNEQFF
d_gene: NA; j_gene: TRBJ1-4; v_gene: TRBV7-9; CDR3aa: CASSLKGRVNEKLFF
d_gene: NA; j_gene: TRBJ2-3; v_gene: TRBV5-1; CDR3aa: CASSLAGGHFTDTQYF
d_gene: NA; j_gene: TRBJ2-1; v_gene: TRBV2; CDR3aa: CASGRLGVEDNEQFF
d_gene: NA; j_gene: TRBJ1-4; v_gene: TRBV12-5; CDR3aa: CASGPPEGGFTRKLFF
d_gene: TRBD2; j_gene: TRBJ2-3; v_gene: TRBV7-2; CDR3aa: CASSRTSGVSDTQYF
d_gene: TRBD1; j_gene: TRBJ1-2; v_gene: TRBV7-9; CDR3aa: CASSLEGTETNYGYTF
d_gene: TRBD1; j_gene: TRBJ1-1; v_gene: TRBV2; CDR3aa: CASMEDRSTEAFF
d_gene: TRBD1; j_gene: TRBJ2-1; v_gene: TRBV6-5; CDR3aa: CASRQDRSYNEQFF
d_gene: NA; j_gene: TRBJ2-7; v_gene: TRBV7-2; CDR3aa: CASSLVARGSSYEQYF
d_gene: TRBD2; j_gene: TRBJ2-3; v_gene: TRBV5-1; CDR3aa: CASSLDSGGTTDTQYF
d_gene: NA; j_gene: TRBJ1-5; v_gene: TRBV19; CDR3aa: CASSIVDSPNQPQHF
d_gene: NA; j_gene: TRBJ1-3; v_gene: TRBV30; CDR3aa: CAVHKGDYSGNTIYF
d_gene: NA; j_gene: TRBJ2-5; v_gene: TRBV18; CDR3aa: CASSPERETQYF
d_gene: TRBD1; j_gene: TRBJ1-6; v_gene: TRBV5-8; CDR3aa: CASSYRDSRGVALHF
d_gene: NA; j_gene: TRBJ2-3; v_gene: TRBV2; CDR3aa: CASRETRGPDTQYF
d_gene: TRBD1; j_gene: TRBJ1-1; v_gene: TRBV15; CDR3aa: CATSRSPPGGTEAFF
d_gene: NA; j_gene: TRBJ1-5; v_gene: TRBV7-8; CDR3aa: CASSLWGPRPQHF
d_gene: TRBD1; j_gene: TRBJ1-2; v_gene: TRBV15; CDR3aa: CATSRVQGAPGGYTF
d_gene: NA; j_gene: TRBJ2-6; v_gene: TRBV11-2; CDR3aa: CASSSRGFVQQSGANVLTF
d_gene: NA; j_gene: TRBJ2-3; v_gene: TRBV14; CDR3aa: CASSENSRTQYF
d_gene: NA; j_gene: TRBJ2-7; v_gene: TRBV27; CDR3aa: CASSLGTASLFYEQYF
d_gene: NA; j_gene: TRBJ1-6; v_gene: TRBV11-2; CDR3aa: CASSLGHREEDSPLHF
d_gene: NA; j_gene: TRBJ1-1; v_gene: TRBV19; CDR3aa: CASSAGTNRQNTEAFF
d_gene: NA; j_gene: TRBJ1-6; v_gene: TRBV19; CDR3aa: CASSTRRRSSYNSPLHF
d_gene: NA; j_gene: TRBJ1-2; v_gene: TRBV15; CDR3aa: CATSSGCNYGYTF
d_gene: TRBD1; j_gene: TRBJ1-1; v_gene: TRBV9; CDR3aa: CASSGGTGPTEAFF
d_gene: NA; j_gene: TRBJ2-7; v_gene: TRBV5-5; CDR3aa: CASTRGGEQYF
d_gene: NA; j_gene: TRBJ1-1; v_gene: TRBV19; CDR3aa: CASSVLGGAEAFF
d_gene: NA; j_gene: TRBJ1-4; v_gene: TRBV4-3; CDR3aa: CASSQDLGAGEKLFF
d_gene: NA; j_gene: TRBJ1-1; v_gene: TRBV3-1/TRBV3-2; CDR3aa: CASSQGTGTNTEAFF